This T cell receptor (beta chain) stems from a study of cytomegalovirus exposure and HLA in healthy donors. Germline CDR1 reads GTSNPN; CDR2 reads SVGIG (reference sequence). This CDR3 has 14 residues. Trimming removed 1 base at V and 3 bases at J, with 9 bases between. Notes on this clone: Its antigen is still unknown.

Broader study findings: Differences between HLA loci emerged in a later analysis of TCR association rates, with DRB1 most and HLA-C fewest. In vitro experiments confirmed that three CMV-associated chains were specific for CMV antigens.

The PCR was carried out with 60 Vbeta primers and 13 Jbeta primers. The protocol was immunoSEQ multiplex PCR, while the TCRdb copy is restricted to in-frame clones and leaves out a portion. The sample gives 150,000 to 200,000 clones, approximately 77% of which show up once; 6% to 8% is in the top ten. This sequence originates from a male donor in good health and CMV-seropositive. The chain carries TRBV30 and TRBJ2-2; possible D gene TRBD1, 5 bases. The material sequenced was PBMCs. CDR3 in DNA: TGTGCCTGGAGTGGGACCAGGGACACCGGGGAGCTGTTTTTT. The encoded protein is CAWSGTRDTGELFF.